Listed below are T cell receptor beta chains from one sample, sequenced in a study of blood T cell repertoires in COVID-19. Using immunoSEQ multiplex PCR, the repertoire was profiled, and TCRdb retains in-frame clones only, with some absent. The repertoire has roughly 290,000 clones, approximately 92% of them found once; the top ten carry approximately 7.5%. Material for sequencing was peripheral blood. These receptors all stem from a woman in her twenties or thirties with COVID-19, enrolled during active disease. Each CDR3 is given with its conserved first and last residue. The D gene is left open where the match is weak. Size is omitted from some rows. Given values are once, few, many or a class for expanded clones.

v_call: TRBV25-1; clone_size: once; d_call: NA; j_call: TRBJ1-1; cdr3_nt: TGTGCCAGCAGTGCGGACAGCTCAAACACTGAAGCTTTCTTT; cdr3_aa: CASSADSSNTEAFF
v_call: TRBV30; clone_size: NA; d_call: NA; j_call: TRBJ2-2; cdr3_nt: TGTGCCTGGTCTGGAGGCGGGGAGCTGTTTTTT; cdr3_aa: CAWSGGGELFF
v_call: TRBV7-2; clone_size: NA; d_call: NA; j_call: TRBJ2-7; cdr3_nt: TGTGCCAGCAGCTTAGTAGGAGGAAACGAGCAGTACTTC; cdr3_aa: CASSLVGGNEQYF
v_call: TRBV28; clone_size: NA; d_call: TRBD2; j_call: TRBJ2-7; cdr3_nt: TGTGCCAGCAGCTTGGCTAGCGGCCACTACGAGCAGTACTTC; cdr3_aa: CASSLASGHYEQYF
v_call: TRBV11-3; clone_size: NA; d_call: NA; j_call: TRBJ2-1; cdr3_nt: TGTGCCAGCAGCCTGCTCGGGAGCTTTGGACAGGACTCCAATGAGCAGTTCTTC; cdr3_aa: CASSLLGSFGQDSNEQFF
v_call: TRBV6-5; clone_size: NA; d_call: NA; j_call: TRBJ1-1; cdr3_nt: TGTGCCAGCAGTTGGGGGGGGAGGACTGAAGCTTTCTTT; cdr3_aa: CASSWGGRTEAFF
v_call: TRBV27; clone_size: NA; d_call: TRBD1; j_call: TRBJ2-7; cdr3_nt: TGTGCCAGCGTCGGGTCGACCAGGGGGCCCTACTACGAGCAGTACTTC; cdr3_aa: CASVGSTRGPYYEQYF
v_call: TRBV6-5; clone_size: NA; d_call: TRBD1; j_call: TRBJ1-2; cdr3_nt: TGTGCCAGCAGTTACGGACAGGGGCAAGGCTACACCTTC; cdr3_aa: CASSYGQGQGYTF
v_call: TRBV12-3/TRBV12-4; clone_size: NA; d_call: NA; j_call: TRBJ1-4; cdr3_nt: TGTGCCAGCAGTCTCCGTCGGGGTGAAAAACTGTTTTTT; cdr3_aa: CASSLRRGEKLFF
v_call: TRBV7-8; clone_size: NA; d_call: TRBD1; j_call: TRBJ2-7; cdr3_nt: TGTGCCAGCAGCTTACTAGGACAGGGGAAGTACGAGCAGTACTTC; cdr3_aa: CASSLLGQGKYEQYF
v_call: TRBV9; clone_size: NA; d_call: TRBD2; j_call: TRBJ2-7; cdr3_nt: TGTGCCAGCAGCGTAGCCGGGACTAGCCTTTACGAGCAGTACTTC; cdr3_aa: CASSVAGTSLYEQYF
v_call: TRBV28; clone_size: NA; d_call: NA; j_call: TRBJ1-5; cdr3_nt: TGTGCCAGCAGTTTAGGGGCAGCCGGCAATCAGCCCCAGCATTTT; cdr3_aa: CASSLGAAGNQPQHF
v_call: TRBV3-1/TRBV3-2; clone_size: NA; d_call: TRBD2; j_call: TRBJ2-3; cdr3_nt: TGTGCCAGCAGCCAGTGGGGAGGGCGGCCCAAAGATACGCAGTATTTT; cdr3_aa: CASSQWGGRPKDTQYF
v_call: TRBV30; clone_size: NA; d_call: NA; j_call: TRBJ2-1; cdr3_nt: TGTGCCTGGAATGCTGACAGCTACAATGAGCAGTTCTTC; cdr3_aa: CAWNADSYNEQFF
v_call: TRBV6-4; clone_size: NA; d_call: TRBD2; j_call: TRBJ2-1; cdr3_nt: TGTGCCAGCAGTGACTACGGACTAGCGGGAGTTGGGGAGCAGTTCTTC; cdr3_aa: CASSDYGLAGVGEQFF
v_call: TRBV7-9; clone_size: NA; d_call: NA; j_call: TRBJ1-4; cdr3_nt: TGTGCCAGCAGCTTGGGGGCGGATACTAATGAAAAACTGTTTTTT; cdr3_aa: CASSLGADTNEKLFF
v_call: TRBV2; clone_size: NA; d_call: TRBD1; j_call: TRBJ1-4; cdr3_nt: TGTGCCAGTGACAGGGTGGGTGAAAAACTGTTTTTT; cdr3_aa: CASDRVGEKLFF
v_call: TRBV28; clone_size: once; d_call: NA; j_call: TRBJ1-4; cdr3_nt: TGTGCCAGCACCCTCGATGAAAAACTGTTTTTT; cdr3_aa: CASTLDEKLFF